One sample yielded the 12 T cell receptor beta chains listed below, sequenced in a study of Graves' ophthalmopathy and Graves' hyperthyroidism (dated by TCRdb to 2016 to 2019). Instrument used: Illumina HiSeq 2000. For repertoire sequencing, the TCR beta CDR3 regions were amplified from RNA transcripts. A first-round RT-PCR used HTBI primers with the Qiagen OneStep RT-PCR kit, followed by a second-round multiplex PCR, size selection and purification. The raw public data were reprocessed by TCRdb itself: fastp quality trimming at Q25, MiXCR clonotype calling, in-frame beta chains only. Records with the same CDR3 protein are collapsed into one entry carrying the most frequent genes and DNA. In all, the sample holds 560,000 or so distinct CDR3 sequences, and under 45% of those were seen once. Of the sample, roughly 4% is held by the ten largest clones. Sequencing was carried out using peripheral blood or thyroid tissue (not recorded which). The receptors were gathered from an adult man with Graves' hyperthyroidism.

At least ten counts were recorded for this clonotype. This rearrangement joins TRBV20-1 to TRBJ1-2, with a tentative D call TRBD1 (5 bases). Germline V gene data show CDR1 as DFQATT and CDR2 as SNEGSKA (reference sequence). This CDR3 is built from 12 residues. V was trimmed by 2 bases and J by 7 bases, leaving 11 bases between them. The CDR3 sequence: CSARLGVSGYTF. The CDR3 nucleotides are TGCAGTGCTAGATTGGGGGTTTCTGGCTACACCTTC.

J is TRBJ2-5 and V is TRBV7-6; unclear D gene. With the DNA end fitting TRBJ2-1 better, the J assignment may be wrong. CDR3 size: 15 residues. CDR1 is SGHVS, CDR2 FNYEAQ, per germline. CDR3 region: CASSSPPASNNEQFF. The CDR3 region has the DNA TGTGCCAGCAGCTCCCCCCCGGCCAGCAACAATGAGCAGTTCTTC.

A remark on this clonotype: This may be a read error, as it is one base from a much larger clone. The V call is TRBV5-1, the J call TRBJ2-5, with 7 bases matching TRBD2. The CDR3 is made up of 12 amino acids. Germline V gene sequence: CDR1 SGHRS, CDR2 YFSETQ. CDR3 bases: TGCGCCAGCAGACGGGGGGAAGAGGCCCAGTACTTC. Protein: CASRRGEEAQYF.

This clonotype was seen ten or more times. The J gene is TRBJ2-5, the V gene TRBV7-9; D uncertain. V was trimmed by 1 base and J by 7 bases, leaving 16 bases between them. The CDR3 totals 15 residues. In germline, CDR1 is SEHNR, CDR2 FQNEAQ (reference sequence). In DNA form, the CDR3 reads TGTGCCAGCAGCTTAGACTCTCGTGAAGGCGGGACCCAGTACTTC. It codes for CASSLDSREGGTQYF.

This chain links TRBV7-9 with TRBJ2-3; D is perhaps TRBD2 (6 bases). Germline V lookup: CDR1 SEHNR, CDR2 FQNEAQ (reference sequence). V was trimmed by 6 bases and J by 3 bases, leaving 10 bases between them. The CDR3 loop spans 13 amino acids. The DNA of the CDR3 is TGTGCCAGCAGAACGACTAGTACAGATACGCAGTATTTT. It specifies CASRTTSTDTQYF.

J is TRBJ1-1 and V is TRBV2; the D is unclear. The CDR3 covers 14 residues. Per the germline V gene, CDR1 is SNHLY and CDR2 is FYNNEI. V lost 4 bases, J lost 0 bases, and 9 bases lay in between. The CDR3 DNA follows: TGTGCCAGCAGTGCCTTCGTCATGAACACTGAAGCTTTCTTT. Translating it yields CASSAFVMNTEAFF.

This clonotype appeared many times. CDR3 nucleotides: TGTGCCAGCAGCTTAAGTTCGGCCTATGGCTACACCTTC. Translating it yields CASSLSSAYGYTF. The V call is TRBV7-2, the J call TRBJ1-2; D unclear. Trimming took 2 bases from V and 4 from J, leaving 8 bases between them. CDR1 is SGHTA and CDR2 is FQGNSA in the germline V gene. CDR3 size: 13 residues. Looking up the rest from reference TRBV7-2 and TRBJ1-2 gives the full variable domain: GAGVSQSPSNKVTEKGKDVELRCDPISGHTALYWYRQSLGQGLEFLIYFQGNSAPDKSGLPSDRFSAERTGGSVSTLTIQRTQQEDSAVYLCASSLSSAYGYTFGSGTRLTVV.

As to this clonotype: At one of its ends the junction is not consistent with the germline gene, which may arise from a read error. The chain links TRBV19 to TRBJ2-5; D possibly uses TRBD1 or TRBD2 (5 bases each). In germline, CDR1 is LNHDA, CDR2 SQIVND (reference sequence). The CDR3 loop spans 15 amino acids. As DNA, the CDR3 is TGTGCCAGTGGTATAGAGGGACGGCAACAAGAGACCCAGTACTTC. It codes for CASGIEGRQQETQYF.

About this clonotype: With a much larger clone just one base away, this may be a read error. This sequence joins TRBV7-9 and TRBJ2-7; TRBD1 aligns across 7 bases. The germline V gene has CDR1 SEHNR and CDR2 FQNEAQ (reference sequence). This CDR3 region has 15 residues. The J segment lost 5 bases and the V segment lost 2 bases, leaving 9 bases of the junction unmatched. The CDR3 sequence: CASSLTQGVRNEQYF. In nucleotides, the CDR3 is TGTGCCAGCAGCTTAACGCAGGGGGTCAGGAACGAGCAGTACTTC.

This clonotype occurred many times. V and J are TRBV29-1 and TRBJ1-2; 7 bases are shared with TRBD1. In germline, CDR1 is SQVTM, CDR2 ANQGSEA. V lost 6 bases and J lost 6; bases outside the gene matches: 10. This CDR3 spans 13 amino acids. CDR3 residues: CSVPVPGGDGYTF. In DNA, the CDR3 is TGCAGCGTCCCCGTTCCAGGGGGTGATGGCTACACCTTC.

This clonotype was found many times. This CDR3 reads CASSVGDGEQYF. The CDR3 DNA follows: TGTGCCAGCAGCGTGGGGGACGGCGAGCAGTACTTC. The chain joins TRBV5-8 to TRBJ2-7; either TRBD1 or TRBD2 may fit D (5 bases each). The V end was cut by 4 bases, the J end by 6 bases, with 11 bases between. Germline V gene data show CDR1 as SGHTS and CDR2 as YDEGEE. This CDR3 is 12 amino acids long.

Comments on this clonotype: A much larger clone differs by one base, so this may be a read error. The chain has TRBV7-9 and TRBJ1-1, with 9 bases aligning to TRBD1. Germline CDR1 SEHNR, CDR2 FQNEAQ (reference sequence). The CDR3 loop spans 15 amino acids. CDR3 coding DNA: TGTGCCAGCAGCTTAACTGGGGACAGGGCGGCTGAAGCTTCCTTT. Protein sequence: CASSLTGDRAAEASF.